This T cell receptor beta chain was captured by sequencing in a study of blood T cells in healthy people across ages. Findings and caveats of the study: Strong correlation was found linking TCR beta diversity to naive T cell percentage. Roughly linear declines in TCR beta diversity per million T cells occurred with age.

Next came a second PCR, run for about 7 to 12 cycles, which used a sample-barcoded 5' primer along with a J-beta primer mix. MiXCR, applied by TCRdb to the 5' RACE reads, yields one record per CDR3 protein. The sample includes 1.5 million to 2 million distinct CDR3 sequences, less than 50% of them seen just once. The CDR3 is 16 amino acids. The ends lost 0 bases at V and 6 bases at J; junction bases unmatched: 10. Per the germline V gene, CDR1 is MNHEY and CDR2 is SVGEGT. In this sample, this clonotype turned up a few times. Its antigen is unknown. The total RNA that was extracted per sample amounted to at least 5.5 micrograms.

The TCR was taken from a woman aged 40 to 50 in good health. Sequencing input: blood. The chain combines TRBV6-2 or TRBV6-3 with TRBJ1-2; 7 nucleotides line up with TRBD1. The CDR3 protein is CASSYSGTGVDHGYTF. In nucleotides, the CDR3 is TGTGCCAGCAGTTACTCCGGAACAGGGGTCGACCATGGCTACACCTTC.